This is a list of T cell receptor beta chains from one sample in a study of post-analysis software for immune sequencing data. A single record per CDR3 protein comes from TCRdb applying MiXCR to the PCR reads. The sample carries approximately 730,000 distinct CDR3 sequences, 25% to 30% recorded once. Source material: blood. These TCRs come from a girl aged 5-17 years with multiple sclerosis. Both conserved end residues are part of each CDR3. D genes are given only for firm matches. For some rows the clone size is stated as once, few or many, or as a class when expanded; others skip it.

d_call: -; clone_size: -; v_call: TRBV6-1; j_call: TRBJ1-5; cdr3_aa: CASTPFRESNQPQHF; cdr3_nt: TGTGCCAGCACCCCTTTTCGGGAAAGCAATCAGCCCCAGCATTTT
d_call: -; clone_size: few; v_call: TRBV4-3; j_call: TRBJ2-3; cdr3_aa: CASSQALGGPTRGYF; cdr3_nt: TGCGCCAGCAGCCAAGCCTTGGGCGGGCCCACTCGGGGGTATTTT
d_call: TRBD1; clone_size: -; v_call: TRBV7-2; j_call: TRBJ2-7; cdr3_aa: CASSFLNRGSSYEQYF; cdr3_nt: TGTGCCAGCAGCTTCTTGAACAGGGGGTCGTCCTACGAGCAGTACTTC
d_call: TRBD2; clone_size: -; v_call: TRBV20-1; j_call: TRBJ2-3; cdr3_aa: CSASGGSGRAGGTQYF; cdr3_nt: TGCAGTGCTAGTGGCGGAAGCGGGAGGGCCGGAGGTACGCAGTATTTT
d_call: -; clone_size: -; v_call: TRBV27; j_call: TRBJ2-1; cdr3_aa: CASSPWGNEQFF; cdr3_nt: TGTGCCAGCAGCCCCTGGGGGAATGAGCAGTTCTTC
d_call: -; clone_size: -; v_call: TRBV5-1; j_call: TRBJ1-5; cdr3_aa: CASSLGVDSNQPQHF; cdr3_nt: TGCGCCAGCAGCTTGGGGGTGGATAGCAATCAGCCCCAGCATTTT
d_call: TRBD1; clone_size: many; v_call: TRBV7-9; j_call: TRBJ1-2; cdr3_aa: CASSAGQTNYGYTF; cdr3_nt: TGCGCCAGCAGCGCGGGACAGACTAACTATGGCTACACCTTC
d_call: -; clone_size: -; v_call: TRBV7-8; j_call: TRBJ2-1; cdr3_aa: CASSIRGAPPREQFF; cdr3_nt: TGTGCCAGCAGCATCCGGGGGGCTCCGCCGCGTGAGCAGTTCTTC
d_call: TRBD2; clone_size: -; v_call: TRBV28; j_call: TRBJ2-1; cdr3_aa: CASSLQLAGGREQFF; cdr3_nt: TGTGCCAGCAGCTTACAACTAGCGGGAGGAAGAGAGCAGTTCTTC
d_call: TRBD2; clone_size: -; v_call: TRBV6-1; j_call: TRBJ2-7; cdr3_aa: CASRGGRAGHEQYF; cdr3_nt: TGTGCCAGCAGGGGCGGGAGGGCCGGCCACGAGCAGTACTTC
d_call: -; clone_size: -; v_call: TRBV29-1; j_call: TRBJ1-1; cdr3_aa: CSVVPRNTEAFF; cdr3_nt: TGCAGCGTTGTCCCCAGAAACACTGAAGCTTTCTTT
d_call: TRBD2; clone_size: few; v_call: TRBV12-3/TRBV12-4; j_call: TRBJ2-1; cdr3_aa: CASSLIAGAAEQFF; cdr3_nt: TGTGCCAGCAGTTTGATAGCGGGAGCGGCTGAGCAGTTCTTC
d_call: -; clone_size: -; v_call: TRBV28; j_call: TRBJ2-5; cdr3_aa: CASSLRQGHRRETQYF; cdr3_nt: TGTGCCAGCAGTTTAAGGCAGGGACATCGGCGGGAGACCCAGTACTTC
d_call: TRBD1; clone_size: many; v_call: TRBV15; j_call: TRBJ2-5; cdr3_aa: CATSRDGGQGPTATQYF; cdr3_nt: TGTGCCACCAGCAGAGATGGAGGACAGGGACCCACGGCGACCCAGTACTTC
d_call: TRBD1; clone_size: few; v_call: TRBV10-3; j_call: TRBJ2-1; cdr3_aa: CATYKGARPGSLYNEQFF; cdr3_nt: TGTGCCACCTACAAGGGGGCTAGACCAGGGTCCCTCTACAATGAGCAGTTCTTC
d_call: TRBD1; clone_size: -; v_call: TRBV29-1; j_call: TRBJ2-7; cdr3_aa: CSVTGGTTYEQYF; cdr3_nt: TGCAGTGTAACAGGGGGCACCACCTACGAGCAGTACTTC
d_call: -; clone_size: -; v_call: TRBV29-1; j_call: TRBJ1-4; cdr3_aa: CSVEPPGVDEKLFF; cdr3_nt: TGCAGCGTTGAACCACCAGGGGTAGATGAAAAACTGTTTTTT
d_call: -; clone_size: few; v_call: TRBV5-5; j_call: TRBJ2-7; cdr3_aa: CASSWGLGGMDEQYF; cdr3_nt: TGTGCCAGCAGCTGGGGGCTTGGGGGGATGGACGAGCAGTACTTC
d_call: -; clone_size: -; v_call: TRBV18; j_call: TRBJ2-7; cdr3_aa: CASSRYSGTQSSYEQYF; cdr3_nt: TGTGCCAGCTCACGATATTCCGGGACTCAGAGCTCCTACGAGCAGTACTTC
d_call: -; clone_size: -; v_call: TRBV29-1; j_call: TRBJ2-4; cdr3_aa: CSVEDTVRQYF; cdr3_nt: TGCAGCGTTGAAGATACAGTGCGGCAGTACTTC
d_call: -; clone_size: many; v_call: TRBV29-1; j_call: TRBJ2-7; cdr3_aa: CSVVSRVDEQYF; cdr3_nt: TGCAGCGTTGTGTCCAGGGTTGACGAGCAGTACTTC
d_call: TRBD1; clone_size: -; v_call: TRBV7-2; j_call: TRBJ2-3; cdr3_aa: CASSRQGAGDTQYF; cdr3_nt: TGTGCCAGCAGTAGGCAGGGGGCTGGAGATACGCAGTATTTT
d_call: -; clone_size: -; v_call: TRBV6-1; j_call: TRBJ1-1; cdr3_aa: CASSEAIRGGGHTEAFF; cdr3_nt: TGTGCCAGCAGTGAAGCCATCCGAGGCGGGGGGCACACTGAAGCTTTCTTT
d_call: -; clone_size: few; v_call: TRBV20-1; j_call: TRBJ2-1; cdr3_aa: CSASGKYNEQFF; cdr3_nt: TGCAGTGCTAGCGGGAAATACAATGAGCAGTTCTTC
d_call: -; clone_size: few; v_call: TRBV2; j_call: TRBJ2-5; cdr3_aa: CASRLGLRGRETQYF; cdr3_nt: TGTGCCAGCAGATTAGGACTTCGAGGGAGGGAGACCCAGTACTTC
d_call: -; clone_size: few; v_call: TRBV25-1; j_call: TRBJ2-3; cdr3_aa: CASSDPQGRRTDTQYF; cdr3_nt: TGTGCCAGCAGTGACCCGCAGGGGCGCAGGACAGATACGCAGTATTTT
d_call: -; clone_size: -; v_call: TRBV28; j_call: TRBJ2-7; cdr3_aa: CATQRGGLGEQYF; cdr3_nt: TGTGCCACGCAAAGGGGGGGCCTCGGCGAGCAGTACTTC
d_call: -; clone_size: few; v_call: TRBV2; j_call: TRBJ1-2; cdr3_aa: CASSEAYKGGGRGYTF; cdr3_nt: TGTGCCAGCAGTGAAGCGTACAAAGGGGGGGGACGAGGCTACACCTTC
d_call: -; clone_size: -; v_call: TRBV28; j_call: TRBJ2-5; cdr3_aa: CASSLPGFWETQYF; cdr3_nt: TGTGCCAGCAGTCTCCCGGGATTTTGGGAGACCCAGTACTTC
d_call: -; clone_size: few; v_call: TRBV6-5; j_call: TRBJ2-1; cdr3_aa: CASSYSPTALVWNEQFF; cdr3_nt: TGTGCCAGCAGTTACTCACCGACGGCCCTTGTGTGGAATGAGCAGTTCTTC
d_call: TRBD1; clone_size: once; v_call: TRBV5-1; j_call: TRBJ1-1; cdr3_aa: CASSFYRGRRNTEAFF; cdr3_nt: TGCGCCAGCAGCTTTTACAGGGGGCGCAGGAACACTGAAGCTTTCTTT
d_call: -; clone_size: -; v_call: TRBV2; j_call: TRBJ2-5; cdr3_aa: CARGGRETNEQYF; cdr3_nt: TGTGCCAGAGGGGGTAGAGAGACAAATGAGCAGTACTTC
d_call: TRBD2; clone_size: few; v_call: TRBV12-3/TRBV12-4; j_call: TRBJ2-3; cdr3_aa: CASSVRGGGTQYF; cdr3_nt: TGTGCCAGCAGTGTCCGGGGGGGTGGTACGCAGTATTTT
d_call: TRBD1; clone_size: many; v_call: TRBV29-1; j_call: TRBJ2-7; cdr3_aa: CSVEGGPGQGADEQYF; cdr3_nt: TGCAGCGTTGAAGGAGGGCCGGGACAGGGGGCAGACGAGCAGTACTTC
d_call: -; clone_size: -; v_call: TRBV7-9; j_call: TRBJ2-3; cdr3_aa: CASSQNTQYF; cdr3_nt: TGTGCCAGCAGCCAAAATACGCAGTATTTT
d_call: -; clone_size: few; v_call: TRBV29-1; j_call: TRBJ2-7; cdr3_aa: CSVESGLGQYF; cdr3_nt: TGCAGCGTTGAGTCAGGGCTGGGGCAGTACTTC
d_call: -; clone_size: few; v_call: TRBV12-3/TRBV12-4; j_call: TRBJ1-4; cdr3_aa: CASMVSTNEKLFF; cdr3_nt: TGTGCCAGCATGGTATCGACTAATGAAAAACTGTTTTTT
d_call: -; clone_size: -; v_call: TRBV7-2; j_call: TRBJ1-2; cdr3_aa: CASSKQPGVANGYTF; cdr3_nt: TGTGCCAGCAGCAAACAACCGGGGGTGGCGAATGGCTACACCTTC
d_call: -; clone_size: -; v_call: TRBV7-9; j_call: TRBJ2-5; cdr3_aa: CASSQDSPQETQYF; cdr3_nt: TGTGCCAGCAGTCAAGACAGCCCCCAAGAGACCCAGTACTTC
d_call: -; clone_size: -; v_call: TRBV27; j_call: TRBJ2-7; cdr3_aa: CASSLWVGGEQYF; cdr3_nt: TGTGCCAGCAGTTTATGGGTGGGGGGCGAGCAGTACTTC
d_call: -; clone_size: once; v_call: TRBV27; j_call: TRBJ1-4; cdr3_aa: CASSLSPAYSEKLFF; cdr3_nt: TGTGCCAGCAGTTTATCACCAGCCTATAGTGAAAAACTGTTTTTT
d_call: TRBD2; clone_size: many; v_call: TRBV4-3; j_call: TRBJ2-7; cdr3_aa: CASSQFLADSYEQYF; cdr3_nt: TGCGCCAGCAGCCAATTCCTAGCGGACTCCTACGAGCAGTACTTC
d_call: TRBD1; clone_size: few; v_call: TRBV20-1; j_call: TRBJ2-4; cdr3_aa: CSAKGQGVNIQYF; cdr3_nt: TGCAGTGCTAAAGGACAGGGGGTAAACATTCAGTACTTC
d_call: -; clone_size: few; v_call: TRBV6-4; j_call: TRBJ1-1; cdr3_aa: CASSATGLDTEAFF; cdr3_nt: TGTGCCAGCAGTGCTACAGGGTTAGATACTGAAGCTTTCTTT
d_call: TRBD2; clone_size: -; v_call: TRBV20-1; j_call: TRBJ2-1; cdr3_aa: CSARPPGRAPYNEQFF; cdr3_nt: TGCAGTGCTAGACCCCCCGGGAGGGCCCCCTACAATGAGCAGTTCTTC
d_call: -; clone_size: once; v_call: TRBV7-2; j_call: TRBJ2-5; cdr3_aa: CASSLVRRGETQYF; cdr3_nt: TGTGCCAGCAGCTTAGTGCGAAGGGGAGAGACCCAGTACTTC
d_call: -; clone_size: few; v_call: TRBV5-1; j_call: TRBJ2-2; cdr3_aa: CASSLPAPTGELFF; cdr3_nt: TGCGCCAGCAGCTTGCCCGCCCCAACCGGGGAGCTGTTTTTT
d_call: -; clone_size: -; v_call: TRBV28; j_call: TRBJ2-3; cdr3_aa: CASSLGASRSDTQYF; cdr3_nt: TGTGCCAGCAGTTTGGGTGCTAGCAGGTCGGATACGCAGTATTTT
d_call: TRBD1; clone_size: -; v_call: TRBV5-5; j_call: TRBJ1-4; cdr3_aa: CASSPYGGQGRGEKLFF; cdr3_nt: TGTGCCAGCAGTCCCTATGGGGGACAGGGTCGGGGTGAAAAACTGTTTTTT
d_call: -; clone_size: few; v_call: TRBV4-3; j_call: TRBJ1-4; cdr3_aa: CASSQEGGTTNEKLFF; cdr3_nt: TGCGCCAGCAGCCAAGAAGGCGGGACAACTAATGAAAAACTGTTTTTT
d_call: -; clone_size: few; v_call: TRBV29-1; j_call: TRBJ2-7; cdr3_aa: CSVSQGGASEQYF; cdr3_nt: TGCAGCGTCAGTCAGGGGGGGGCAAGCGAGCAGTACTTC
d_call: TRBD2; clone_size: few; v_call: TRBV20-1; j_call: TRBJ2-7; cdr3_aa: CSARLTLSGSQREQYF; cdr3_nt: TGCAGTGCTAGACTTACCCTTAGCGGGAGCCAACGCGAGCAGTACTTC
d_call: -; clone_size: -; v_call: TRBV6-2/TRBV6-3; j_call: TRBJ2-5; cdr3_aa: CASSYEKETQYF; cdr3_nt: TGTGCCAGCAGTTATGAAAAAGAGACCCAGTACTTC
d_call: -; clone_size: -; v_call: TRBV24-1; j_call: TRBJ1-1; cdr3_aa: CATSDRDRGTEAFF; cdr3_nt: TGTGCCACCAGTGACCGGGACCGGGGAACTGAAGCTTTCTTT
d_call: -; clone_size: -; v_call: TRBV5-1; j_call: TRBJ1-1; cdr3_aa: CASSFGPGARNTEAFF; cdr3_nt: TGCGCCAGCAGCTTTGGGCCAGGGGCGAGAAACACTGAAGCTTTCTTT
d_call: -; clone_size: few; v_call: TRBV10-3; j_call: TRBJ2-3; cdr3_aa: CAISEGQTDTQYF; cdr3_nt: TGTGCCATCAGTGAGGGACAGACAGATACGCAGTATTTT
d_call: -; clone_size: -; v_call: TRBV7-2; j_call: TRBJ1-4; cdr3_aa: CASSLASTTNEKLFF; cdr3_nt: TGTGCCAGCAGCTTAGCGAGCACAACTAATGAAAAACTGTTTTTT
d_call: TRBD1; clone_size: once; v_call: TRBV6-6; j_call: TRBJ1-4; cdr3_aa: CASRRGEGAPANEKLFF; cdr3_nt: TGTGCCAGCAGGCGGGGAGAGGGGGCGCCGGCTAATGAAAAACTGTTTTTT
d_call: TRBD1; clone_size: few; v_call: TRBV15; j_call: TRBJ1-4; cdr3_aa: CATSRLKQGSEKLFF; cdr3_nt: TGTGCCACCAGCAGACTGAAACAGGGGTCTGAAAAACTGTTTTTT